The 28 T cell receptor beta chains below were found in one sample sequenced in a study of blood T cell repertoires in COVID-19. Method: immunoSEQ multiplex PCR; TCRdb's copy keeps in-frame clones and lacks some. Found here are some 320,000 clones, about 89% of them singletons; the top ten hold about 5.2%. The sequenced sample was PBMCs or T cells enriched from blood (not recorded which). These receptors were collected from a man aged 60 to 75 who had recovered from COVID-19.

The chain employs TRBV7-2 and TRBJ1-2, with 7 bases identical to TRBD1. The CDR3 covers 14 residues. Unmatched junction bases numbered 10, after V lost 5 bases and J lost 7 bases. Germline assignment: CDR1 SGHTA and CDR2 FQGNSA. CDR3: CASSHQGGLVGYTF. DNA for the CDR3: TGTGCCAGCAGCCACCAGGGGGGACTCGTTGGCTACACCTTC.

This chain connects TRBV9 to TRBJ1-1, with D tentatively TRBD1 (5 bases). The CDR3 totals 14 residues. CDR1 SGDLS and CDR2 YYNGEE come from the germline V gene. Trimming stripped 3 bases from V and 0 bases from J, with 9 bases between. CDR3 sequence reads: CASSATGMNTEAFF. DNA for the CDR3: TGTGCCAGCAGCGCCACAGGAATGAACACTGAAGCTTTCTTT.

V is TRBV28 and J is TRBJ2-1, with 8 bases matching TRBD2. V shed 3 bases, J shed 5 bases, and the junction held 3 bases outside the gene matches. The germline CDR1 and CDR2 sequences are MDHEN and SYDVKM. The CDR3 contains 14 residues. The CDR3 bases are TGTGCCAGCAGTTTTTTAGCGGGGAACAATGAGCAGTTCTTC. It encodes CASSFLAGNNEQFF.

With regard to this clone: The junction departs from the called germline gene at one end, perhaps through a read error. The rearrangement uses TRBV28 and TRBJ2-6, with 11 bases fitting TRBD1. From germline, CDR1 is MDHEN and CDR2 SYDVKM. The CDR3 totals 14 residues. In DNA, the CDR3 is TGTGCCAGCAGTTTTCCCGGGACAGGGGGTCCGGTGGCTTTC. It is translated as CASSFPGTGGPVAF.

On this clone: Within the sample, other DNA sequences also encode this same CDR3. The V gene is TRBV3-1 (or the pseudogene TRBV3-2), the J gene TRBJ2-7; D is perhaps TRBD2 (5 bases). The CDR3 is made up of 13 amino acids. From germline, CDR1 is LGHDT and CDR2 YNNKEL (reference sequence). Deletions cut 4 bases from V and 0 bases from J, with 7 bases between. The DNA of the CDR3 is TGTGCCAGCAGCCTCCGGGACTCCTACGAGCAGTACTTC. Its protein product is CASSLRDSYEQYF.

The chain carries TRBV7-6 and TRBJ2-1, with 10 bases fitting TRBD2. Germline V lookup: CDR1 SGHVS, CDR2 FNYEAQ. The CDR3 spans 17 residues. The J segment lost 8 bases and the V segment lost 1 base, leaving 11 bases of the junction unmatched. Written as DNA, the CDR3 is TGTGCCAGCAGCTTAGTGGTGCTAGCGGGAGTGGATGATGAGCAGTTCTTC. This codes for CASSLVVLAGVDDEQFF.

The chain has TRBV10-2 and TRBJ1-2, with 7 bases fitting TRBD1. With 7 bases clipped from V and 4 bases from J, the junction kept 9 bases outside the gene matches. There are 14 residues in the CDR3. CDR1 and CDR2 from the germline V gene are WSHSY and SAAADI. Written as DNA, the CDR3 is TGCGCCAGCAACCCGCAGGGGGGTAGCTATGGCTACACCTTC. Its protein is CASNPQGGSYGYTF.

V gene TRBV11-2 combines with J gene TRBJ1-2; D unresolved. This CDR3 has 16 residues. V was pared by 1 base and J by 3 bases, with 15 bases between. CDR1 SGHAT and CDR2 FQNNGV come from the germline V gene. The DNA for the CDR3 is TGTGCCAGCAGCTTAGGGGCGGGGAACCTTGACTATGGCTACACCTTC. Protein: CASSLGAGNLDYGYTF.

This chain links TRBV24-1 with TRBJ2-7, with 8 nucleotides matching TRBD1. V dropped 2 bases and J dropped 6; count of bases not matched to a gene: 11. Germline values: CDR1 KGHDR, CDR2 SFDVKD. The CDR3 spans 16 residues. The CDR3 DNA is TGTGCCACCAGTGATTCTACGACAGGGGAGGTCCCCGAGCAGTACTTC. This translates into CATSDSTTGEVPEQYF.

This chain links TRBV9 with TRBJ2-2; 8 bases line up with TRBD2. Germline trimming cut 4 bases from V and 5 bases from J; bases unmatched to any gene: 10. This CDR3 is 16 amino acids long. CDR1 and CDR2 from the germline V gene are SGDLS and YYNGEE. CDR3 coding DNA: TGTGCCAGCAGCTTCGGACGGACGGGGGGGACCGGGGAGCTGTTTTTT. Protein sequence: CASSFGRTGGTGELFF.

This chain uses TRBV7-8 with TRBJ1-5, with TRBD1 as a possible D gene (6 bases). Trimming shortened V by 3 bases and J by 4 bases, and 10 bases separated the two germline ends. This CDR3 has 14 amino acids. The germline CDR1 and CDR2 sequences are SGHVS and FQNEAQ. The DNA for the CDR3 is TGTGCCAGCAGCTTTTACGACAGGAATCAGCCCCAGCATTTT. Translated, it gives CASSFYDRNQPQHF.

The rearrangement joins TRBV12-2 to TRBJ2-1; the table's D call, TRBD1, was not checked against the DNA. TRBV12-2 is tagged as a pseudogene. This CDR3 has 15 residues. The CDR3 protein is CASRLAGQSYNEQFF. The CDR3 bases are TGTGCAAGTCGCTTAGCGGGACAGTCCTACAATGAGCAGTTCTTC.

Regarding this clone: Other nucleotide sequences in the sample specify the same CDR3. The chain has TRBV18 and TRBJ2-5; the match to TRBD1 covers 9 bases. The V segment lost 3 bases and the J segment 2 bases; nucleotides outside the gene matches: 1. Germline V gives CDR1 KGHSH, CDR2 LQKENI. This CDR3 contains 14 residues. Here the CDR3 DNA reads TGTGCCAGCTCACCTGGGACAGGGCAAGAGACCCAGTACTTC. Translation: CASSPGTGQETQYF.

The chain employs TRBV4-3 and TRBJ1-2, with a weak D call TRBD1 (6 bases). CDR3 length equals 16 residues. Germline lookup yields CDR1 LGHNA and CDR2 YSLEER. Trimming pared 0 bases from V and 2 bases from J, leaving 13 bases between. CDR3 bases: TGCGCCAGCAGCCAAGATCCAACGCAGGGGAACTATGGCTACACCTTC. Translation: CASSQDPTQGNYGYTF.

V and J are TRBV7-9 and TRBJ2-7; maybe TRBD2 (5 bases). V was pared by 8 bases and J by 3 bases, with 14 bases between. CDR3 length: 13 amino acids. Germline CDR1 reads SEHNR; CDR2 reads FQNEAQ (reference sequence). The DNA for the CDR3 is TGTGCCAGCGCAAACCAGCGGCACTACGAGCAGTACTTC. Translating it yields CASANQRHYEQYF.

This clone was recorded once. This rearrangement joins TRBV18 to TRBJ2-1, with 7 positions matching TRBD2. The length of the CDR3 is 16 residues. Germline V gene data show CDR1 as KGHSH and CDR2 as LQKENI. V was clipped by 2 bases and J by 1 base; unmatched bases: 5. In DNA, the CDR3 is TGTGCCAGCTCACCATTGGGAGGGCCTTCCTACAATGAGCAGTTCTTC. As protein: CASSPLGGPSYNEQFF.

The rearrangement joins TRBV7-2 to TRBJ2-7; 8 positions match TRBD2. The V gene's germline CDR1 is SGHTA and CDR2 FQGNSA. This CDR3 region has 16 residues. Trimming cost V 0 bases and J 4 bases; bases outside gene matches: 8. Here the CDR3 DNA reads TGTGCCAGCAGCTTAGCGTCAGGAGCGGGGGTTTACGAGCAGTACTTC. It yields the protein CASSLASGAGVYEQYF.

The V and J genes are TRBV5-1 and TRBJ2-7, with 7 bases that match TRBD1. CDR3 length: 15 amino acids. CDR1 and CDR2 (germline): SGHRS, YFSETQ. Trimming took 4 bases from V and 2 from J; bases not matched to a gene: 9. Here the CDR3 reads CASSPQTGITYEQYF. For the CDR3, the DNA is TGCGCCAGCAGCCCTCAGACAGGGATAACCTACGAGCAGTACTTC.

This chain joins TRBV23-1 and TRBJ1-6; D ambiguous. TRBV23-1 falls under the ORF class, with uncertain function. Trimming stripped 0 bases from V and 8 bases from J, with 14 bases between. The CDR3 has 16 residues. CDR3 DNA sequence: TGCGCCAGCAGTCAATCTTCCAAGGAGGCTCATTCACCCCTCCACTTT. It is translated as CASSQSSKEAHSPLHF.

CDR3 sequence reads: CASSPDGHYYGYTF. The CDR3 DNA reads as TGTGCCAGCAGTCCAGACGGACACTACTATGGCTACACCTTC. The chain uses TRBV7-2 and TRBJ1-2; D is perhaps TRBD1 (5 bases). The germline V and J ends were trimmed by 6 bases and 3 bases, with 14 bases remaining between them. Germline-derived CDR1 and CDR2 are SGHTA and FQGNSA. The CDR3 contains 14 residues.

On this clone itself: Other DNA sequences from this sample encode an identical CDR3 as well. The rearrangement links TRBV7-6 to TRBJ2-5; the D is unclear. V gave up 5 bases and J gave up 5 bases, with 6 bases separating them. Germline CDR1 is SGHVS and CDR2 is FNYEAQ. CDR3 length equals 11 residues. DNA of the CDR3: TGTGCCAGCAGCGCACGGGAGACCCAGTACTTC. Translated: CASSARETQYF.

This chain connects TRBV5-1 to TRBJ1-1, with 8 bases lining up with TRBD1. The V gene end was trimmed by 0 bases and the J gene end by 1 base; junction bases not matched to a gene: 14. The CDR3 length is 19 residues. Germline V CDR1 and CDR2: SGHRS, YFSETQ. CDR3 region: CASSLALGQGGRGNTEAFF. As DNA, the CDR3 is TGCGCCAGCAGCTTGGCCCTCGGACAGGGTGGGAGGGGGAACACTGAAGCTTTCTTT.

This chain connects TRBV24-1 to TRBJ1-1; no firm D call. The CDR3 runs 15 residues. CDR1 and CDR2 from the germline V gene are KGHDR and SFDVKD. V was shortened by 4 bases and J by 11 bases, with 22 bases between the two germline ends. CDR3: CATSDPGSGEPRAFF. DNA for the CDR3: TGTGCCACCAGTGACCCTGGGAGCGGGGAGCCCCGGGCTTTCTTT.

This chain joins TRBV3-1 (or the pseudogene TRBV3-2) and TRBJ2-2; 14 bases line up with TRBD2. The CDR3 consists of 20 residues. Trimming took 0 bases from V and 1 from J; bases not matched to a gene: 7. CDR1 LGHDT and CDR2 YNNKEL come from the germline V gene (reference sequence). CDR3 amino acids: CASSQDLGLAGGVNTGELFF. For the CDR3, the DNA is TGTGCCAGCAGCCAAGATCTCGGACTAGCGGGAGGCGTGAACACCGGGGAGCTGTTTTTT.

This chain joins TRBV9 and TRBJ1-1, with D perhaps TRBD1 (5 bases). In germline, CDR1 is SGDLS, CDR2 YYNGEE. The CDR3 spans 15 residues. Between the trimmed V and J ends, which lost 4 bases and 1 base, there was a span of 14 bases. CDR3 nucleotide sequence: TGTGCCAGCAGCCCCCGATTTGACAGGAACACTGAAGCTTTCTTT. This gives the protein CASSPRFDRNTEAFF.

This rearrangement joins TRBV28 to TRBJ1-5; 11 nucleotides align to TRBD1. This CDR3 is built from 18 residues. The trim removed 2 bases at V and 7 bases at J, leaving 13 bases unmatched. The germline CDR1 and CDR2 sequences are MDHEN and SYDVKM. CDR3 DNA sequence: TGTGCCAGCAGTTTAGCTAGACCTGGGACAGGGGGAGTGCAGCCCCAGCATTTT. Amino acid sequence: CASSLARPGTGGVQPQHF. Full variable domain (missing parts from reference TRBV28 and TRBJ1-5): DVKVTQSSRYLVKRTGEKVFLECVQDMDHENMFWYRQDPGLGLRLIYFSYDVKMKEKGDIPEGYSVSREKKERFSLILESASTNQTSMYLCASSLARPGTGGVQPQHFGDGTRLSIL.

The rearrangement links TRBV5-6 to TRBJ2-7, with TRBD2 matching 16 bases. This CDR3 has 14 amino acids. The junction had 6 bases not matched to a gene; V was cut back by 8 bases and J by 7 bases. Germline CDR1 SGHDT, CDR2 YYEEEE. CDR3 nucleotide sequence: TGTGCCAGTACGGGACTAGCGGGAGGGCTGGAGCAGTACTTC. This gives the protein CASTGLAGGLEQYF.

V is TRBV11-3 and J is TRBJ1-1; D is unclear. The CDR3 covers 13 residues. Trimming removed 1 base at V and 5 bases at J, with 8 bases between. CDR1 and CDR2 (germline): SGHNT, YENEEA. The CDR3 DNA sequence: TGTGCCAGCAGCTTAGGGAGAACAACTGAAGCTTTCTTT. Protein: CASSLGRTTEAFF. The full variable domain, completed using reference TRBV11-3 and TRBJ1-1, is EAGVVQSPRYKIIEKKQPVAFWCNPISGHNTLYWYLQNLGQGPELLIRYENEEAVDDSQLPKDRFSAERLKGVDSTLKIQPAELGDSAVYLCASSLGRTTEAFFGQGTRLTVV.